One T cell receptor beta chain is described in this entry. Sequencing used immunoSEQ multiplex PCR; TCRdb keeps in-frame clones, though not all of them. This sample has about 280,000 clones, with approximately 88% found just once. The sample is drawn from a study of blood T cell repertoires in COVID-19. The CDR3 runs 14 residues. Trimming cost V 3 bases and J 9 bases, with 15 bases left between them. Germline V lookup: CDR1 LNHNV, CDR2 YYDKDF (reference sequence). The rearrangement links TRBV15 to TRBJ1-5; TRBD1 might be the D (6 bases). The clonotype comes from a woman aged 40-49 years who had recovered from COVID-19. Specimen: PBMCs or T cells enriched from blood (not recorded which). This CDR3 is CATSSPTGLGPQHF. The CDR3 DNA sequence: TGTGCCACCAGCAGCCCAACAGGGCTGGGGCCCCAGCATTTT.